What follows is one T cell receptor (beta chain) and its context. This sample is part of a study of blood T cell repertoires in COVID-19. Data came from immunoSEQ multiplex PCR; TCRdb stores just in-frame clones and leaves some out. The repertoire holds 250,000 or so clones, with more than 65% as singletons. Recruitment covered about two dozen US areas and drew participants whose ages spanned about 18 to 100 years. Germline CDR1 is MNHEY and CDR2 is SMNVEV (reference sequence). The CDR3 is 15 residues long. With 4 bases removed from V and 0 bases from J, the gap between germline ends came to 10 bases.

The rearrangement joins TRBV27 to TRBJ2-1, with D possibly matching TRBD2 (5 bases). The source of this sequence is a man aged 45 to 65 who had recovered from COVID-19. The sequenced material came from PBMCs or T cells enriched from blood (not recorded which). The CDR3 spells CASSWELSSYNEQFF. CDR3 DNA: TGTGCCAGCAGTTGGGAGCTGAGCTCCTACAATGAGCAGTTCTTC.